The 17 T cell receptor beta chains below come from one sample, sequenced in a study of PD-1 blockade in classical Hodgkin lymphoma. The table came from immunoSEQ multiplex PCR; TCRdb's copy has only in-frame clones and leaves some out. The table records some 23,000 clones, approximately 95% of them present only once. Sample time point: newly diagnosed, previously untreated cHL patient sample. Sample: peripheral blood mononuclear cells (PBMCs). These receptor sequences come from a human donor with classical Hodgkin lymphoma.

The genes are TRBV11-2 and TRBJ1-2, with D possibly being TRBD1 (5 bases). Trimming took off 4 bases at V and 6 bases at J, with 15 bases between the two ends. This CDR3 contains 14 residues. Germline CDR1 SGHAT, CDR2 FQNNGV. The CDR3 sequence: CASSSEWGDHGYTF. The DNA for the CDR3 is TGTGCCAGCAGCTCAGAGTGGGGGGATCATGGCTACACCTTC.

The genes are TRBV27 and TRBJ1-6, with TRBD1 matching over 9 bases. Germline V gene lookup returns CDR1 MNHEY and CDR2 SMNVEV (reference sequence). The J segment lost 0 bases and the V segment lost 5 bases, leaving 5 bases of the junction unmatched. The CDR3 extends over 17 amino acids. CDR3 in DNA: TGTGCCAGCAGTGGGGGGACAGGGAGCTCCTATAATTCACCCCTCCACTTT. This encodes CASSGGTGSSYNSPLHF.

The chain's CDR3 is CASSGRGRASEQFF. The CDR3 region has the DNA TGTGCCAGCAGCGGCCGCGGGAGGGCCAGCGAGCAGTTCTTC. The chain links TRBV9 to TRBJ2-1; 9 positions agree with TRBD2. The CDR3 extends over 14 amino acids. Germline values: CDR1 SGDLS, CDR2 YYNGEE. The V and J ends lost 3 bases and 10 bases, in that order; junction bases with no gene match: 8.

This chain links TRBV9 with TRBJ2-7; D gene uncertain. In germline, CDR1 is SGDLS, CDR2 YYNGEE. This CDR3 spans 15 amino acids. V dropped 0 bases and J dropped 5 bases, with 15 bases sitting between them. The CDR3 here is CASSVETVALHEQYF. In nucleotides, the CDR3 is TGTGCCAGCAGCGTAGAAACAGTGGCCCTCCACGAGCAGTACTTC.

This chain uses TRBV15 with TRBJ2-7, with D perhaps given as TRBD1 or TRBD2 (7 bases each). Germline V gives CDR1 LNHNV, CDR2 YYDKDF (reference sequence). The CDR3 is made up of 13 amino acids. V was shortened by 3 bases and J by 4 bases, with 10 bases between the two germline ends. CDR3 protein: CATSRQGGYEQYF. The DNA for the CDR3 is TGTGCCACCAGCAGGCAGGGGGGGTACGAGCAGTACTTC.

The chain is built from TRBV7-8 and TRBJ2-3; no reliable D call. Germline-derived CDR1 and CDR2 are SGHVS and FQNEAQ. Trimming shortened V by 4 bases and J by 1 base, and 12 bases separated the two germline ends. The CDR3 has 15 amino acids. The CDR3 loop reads CASSSVDWGTDTQYF. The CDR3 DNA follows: TGTGCCAGCAGCTCGGTCGATTGGGGCACAGATACGCAGTATTTT.

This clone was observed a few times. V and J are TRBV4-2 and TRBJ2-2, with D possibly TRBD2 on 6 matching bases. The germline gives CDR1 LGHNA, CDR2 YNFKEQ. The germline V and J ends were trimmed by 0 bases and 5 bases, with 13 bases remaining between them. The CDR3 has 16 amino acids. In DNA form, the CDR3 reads TGTGCCAGCAGCCAAGAGGTGCAGGCGGGGACCGGGGAGCTGTTTTTT. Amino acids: CASSQEVQAGTGELFF.

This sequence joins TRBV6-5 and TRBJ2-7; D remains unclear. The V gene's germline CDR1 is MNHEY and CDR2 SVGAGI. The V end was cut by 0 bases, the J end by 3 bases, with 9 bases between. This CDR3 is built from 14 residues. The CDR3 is CASSYSGSVYEQYF. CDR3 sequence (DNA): TGTGCCAGCAGTTACTCAGGGTCCGTCTACGAGCAGTACTTC.

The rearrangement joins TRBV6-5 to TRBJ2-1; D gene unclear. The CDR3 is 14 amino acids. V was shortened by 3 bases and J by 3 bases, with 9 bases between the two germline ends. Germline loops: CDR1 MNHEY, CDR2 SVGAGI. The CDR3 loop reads CASSYGVDYNEQFF. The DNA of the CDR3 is TGTGCCAGCAGTTATGGGGTAGACTACAATGAGCAGTTCTTC.

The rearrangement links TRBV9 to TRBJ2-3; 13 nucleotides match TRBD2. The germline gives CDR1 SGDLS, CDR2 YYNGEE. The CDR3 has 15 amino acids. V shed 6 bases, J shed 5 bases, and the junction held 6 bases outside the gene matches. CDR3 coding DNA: TGTGCCAGCAACTCCGGGACTAGCGGGATAGATACGCAGTATTTT. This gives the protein CASNSGTSGIDTQYF.

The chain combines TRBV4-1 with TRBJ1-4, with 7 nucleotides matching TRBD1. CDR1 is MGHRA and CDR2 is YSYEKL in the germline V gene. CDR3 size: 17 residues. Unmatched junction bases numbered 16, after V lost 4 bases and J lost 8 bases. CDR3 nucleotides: TGCGCCAGCAGCCGAACAGGGGCGGCAGCAACCGGGGAAAAACTGTTTTTT. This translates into CASSRTGAAATGEKLFF.

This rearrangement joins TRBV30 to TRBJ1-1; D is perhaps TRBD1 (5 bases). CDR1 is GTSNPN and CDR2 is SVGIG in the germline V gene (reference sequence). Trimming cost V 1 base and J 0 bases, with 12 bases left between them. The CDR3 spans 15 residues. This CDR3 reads CAWSAGLRLNTEAFF. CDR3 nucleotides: TGTGCCTGGAGTGCAGGGTTGCGACTGAACACTGAAGCTTTCTTT.

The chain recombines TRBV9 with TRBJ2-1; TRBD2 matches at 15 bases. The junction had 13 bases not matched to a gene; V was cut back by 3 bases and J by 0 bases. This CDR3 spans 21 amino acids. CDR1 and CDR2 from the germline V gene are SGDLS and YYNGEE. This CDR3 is CASSGEGLGLAGGTSYNEQFF. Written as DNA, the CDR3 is TGTGCCAGCAGCGGAGAGGGTCTGGGACTAGCGGGAGGTACCTCCTACAATGAGCAGTTCTTC. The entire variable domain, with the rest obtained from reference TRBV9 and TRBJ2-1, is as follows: DSGVTQTPKHLITATGQRVTLRCSPRSGDLSVYWYQQSLDQGLQFLIQYYNGEERAKGNILERFSAQQFPDLHSELNLSSLELGDSALYFCASSGEGLGLAGGTSYNEQFFGPGTRLTVL.

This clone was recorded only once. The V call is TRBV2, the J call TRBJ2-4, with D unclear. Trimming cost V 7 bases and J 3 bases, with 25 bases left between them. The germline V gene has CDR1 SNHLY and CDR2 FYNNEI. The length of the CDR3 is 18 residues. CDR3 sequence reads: CASTPFKGGVKGKNIQYF. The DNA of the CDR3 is TGTGCCAGCACCCCTTTTAAGGGTGGGGTGAAGGGCAAAAACATTCAGTACTTC.

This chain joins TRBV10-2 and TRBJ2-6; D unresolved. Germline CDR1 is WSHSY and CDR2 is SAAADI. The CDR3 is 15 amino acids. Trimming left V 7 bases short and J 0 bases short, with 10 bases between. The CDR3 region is CASTAQFSGANVLTF. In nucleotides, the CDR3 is TGCGCCAGCACGGCGCAATTCTCTGGGGCCAACGTCCTGACTTTC.

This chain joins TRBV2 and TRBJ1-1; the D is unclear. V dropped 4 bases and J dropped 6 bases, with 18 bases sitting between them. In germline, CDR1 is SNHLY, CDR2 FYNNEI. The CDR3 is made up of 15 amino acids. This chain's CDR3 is CASSVDLQDLAEAFF. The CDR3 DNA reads TGTGCCAGCAGTGTTGATCTTCAGGATCTGGCTGAAGCTTTCTTT.

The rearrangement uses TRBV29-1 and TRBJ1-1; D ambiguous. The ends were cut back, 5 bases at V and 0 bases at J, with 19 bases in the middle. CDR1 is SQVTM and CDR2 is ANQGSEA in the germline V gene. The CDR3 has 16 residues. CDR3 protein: CSVPQSNIPMNTEAFF. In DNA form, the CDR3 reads TGCAGCGTTCCCCAGTCGAATATCCCCATGAACACTGAAGCTTTCTTT.